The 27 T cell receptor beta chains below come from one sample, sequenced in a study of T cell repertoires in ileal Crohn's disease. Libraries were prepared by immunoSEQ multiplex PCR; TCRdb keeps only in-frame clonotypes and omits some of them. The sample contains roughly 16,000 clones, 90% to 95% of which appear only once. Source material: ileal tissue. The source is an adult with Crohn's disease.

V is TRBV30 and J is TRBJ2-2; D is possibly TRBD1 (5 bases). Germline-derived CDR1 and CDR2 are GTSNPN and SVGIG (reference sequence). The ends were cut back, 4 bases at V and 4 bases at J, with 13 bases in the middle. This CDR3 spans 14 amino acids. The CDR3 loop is CAWTQRGRTGELFF. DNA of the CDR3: TGTGCCTGGACCCAAAGGGGCCGCACCGGGGAGCTGTTTTTT.

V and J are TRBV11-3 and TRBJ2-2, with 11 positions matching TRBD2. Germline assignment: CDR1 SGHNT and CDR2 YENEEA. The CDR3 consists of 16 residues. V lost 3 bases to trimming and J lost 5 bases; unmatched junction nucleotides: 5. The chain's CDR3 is CASSFASGGYTGELFF. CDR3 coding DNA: TGTGCCAGCAGCTTCGCTAGCGGGGGGTATACCGGGGAGCTGTTTTTT.

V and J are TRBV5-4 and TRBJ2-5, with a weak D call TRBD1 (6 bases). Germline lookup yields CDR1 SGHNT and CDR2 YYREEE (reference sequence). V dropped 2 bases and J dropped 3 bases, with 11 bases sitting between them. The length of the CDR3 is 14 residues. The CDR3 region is CASSFLEGEETQYF. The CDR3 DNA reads TGTGCCAGCAGCTTCCTAGAGGGGGAAGAGACCCAGTACTTC.

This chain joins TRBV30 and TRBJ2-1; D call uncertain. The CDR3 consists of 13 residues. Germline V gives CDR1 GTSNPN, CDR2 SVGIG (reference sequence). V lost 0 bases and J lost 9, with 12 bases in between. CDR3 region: CAWSVSAGGEQFF. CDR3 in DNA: TGTGCCTGGAGTGTTTCGGCCGGCGGTGAGCAGTTCTTC.

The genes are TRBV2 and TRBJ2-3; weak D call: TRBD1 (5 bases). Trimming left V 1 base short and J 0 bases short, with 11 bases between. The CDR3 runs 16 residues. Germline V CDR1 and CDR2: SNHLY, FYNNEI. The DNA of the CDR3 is TGTGCCAGCAGTGAAGGGGGCCAGGCGAGCACAGATACGCAGTATTTT. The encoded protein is CASSEGGQASTDTQYF.

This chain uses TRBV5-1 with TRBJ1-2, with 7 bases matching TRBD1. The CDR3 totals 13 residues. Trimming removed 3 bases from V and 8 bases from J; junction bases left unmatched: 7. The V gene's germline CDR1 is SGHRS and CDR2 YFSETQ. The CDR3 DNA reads TGCGCCAGCAGCTCCAGACAGGGTTTGGGCTACACCTTC. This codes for CASSSRQGLGYTF.

The CDR3 here is CASSLPGTANTEAFF. CDR3 nucleotides: TGTGCCAGCAGTCTACCCGGGACAGCCAACACTGAAGCTTTCTTT. The genes are TRBV6-1 and TRBJ1-1, with 7 bases matching TRBD1. The V and J ends lost 5 bases and 2 bases, in that order; junction bases with no gene match: 8. Germline V gene sequence: CDR1 MNHNS, CDR2 SASEGT. The CDR3 loop spans 15 amino acids.

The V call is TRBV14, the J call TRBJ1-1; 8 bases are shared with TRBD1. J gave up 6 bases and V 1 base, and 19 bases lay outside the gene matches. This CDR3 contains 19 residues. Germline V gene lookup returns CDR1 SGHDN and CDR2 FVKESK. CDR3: CASSQGPRQGARVDSEAFF. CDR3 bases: TGTGCCAGCAGCCAAGGTCCCCGGCAGGGGGCTAGGGTGGATTCTGAAGCTTTCTTT.

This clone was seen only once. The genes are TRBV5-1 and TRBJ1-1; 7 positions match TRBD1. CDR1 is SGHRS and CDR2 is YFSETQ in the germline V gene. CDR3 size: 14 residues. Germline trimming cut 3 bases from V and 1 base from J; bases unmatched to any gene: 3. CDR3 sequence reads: CASSSGTENTEAFF. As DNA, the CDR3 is TGCGCCAGCAGCTCGGGGACAGAGAACACTGAAGCTTTCTTT.

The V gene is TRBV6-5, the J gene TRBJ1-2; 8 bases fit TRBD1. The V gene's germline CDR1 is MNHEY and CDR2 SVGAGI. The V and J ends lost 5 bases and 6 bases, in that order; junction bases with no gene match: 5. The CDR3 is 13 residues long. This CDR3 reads CASSEQGADGYTF. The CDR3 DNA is TGTGCCAGCAGTGAGCAGGGGGCGGATGGCTACACCTTC.

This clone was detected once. The CDR3 reads CASSNRQGRETQYF. The CDR3 DNA is TGTGCCAGCAGCAACCGACAGGGTCGAGAGACCCAGTACTTC. The gene calls are TRBV5-6 and TRBJ2-5; the match to TRBD1 covers 7 bases. The CDR3 extends over 14 amino acids. V lost 4 bases, J lost 4 bases, and 7 bases stayed unmatched. The germline gives CDR1 SGHDT, CDR2 YYEEEE.

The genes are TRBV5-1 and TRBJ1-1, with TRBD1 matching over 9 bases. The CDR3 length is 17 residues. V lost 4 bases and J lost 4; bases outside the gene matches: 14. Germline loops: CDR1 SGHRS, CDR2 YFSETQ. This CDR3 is CASSPSPPGQGTTEAFF. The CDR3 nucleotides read TGCGCCAGCAGCCCCTCCCCTCCGGGACAGGGAACCACTGAAGCTTTCTTT.

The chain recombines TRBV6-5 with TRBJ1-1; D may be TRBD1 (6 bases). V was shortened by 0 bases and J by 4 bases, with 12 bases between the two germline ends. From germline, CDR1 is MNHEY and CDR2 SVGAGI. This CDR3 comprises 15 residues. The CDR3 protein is CASSYSKGGGTEAFF. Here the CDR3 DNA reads TGTGCCAGCAGTTACTCGAAGGGAGGGGGCACTGAAGCTTTCTTT.

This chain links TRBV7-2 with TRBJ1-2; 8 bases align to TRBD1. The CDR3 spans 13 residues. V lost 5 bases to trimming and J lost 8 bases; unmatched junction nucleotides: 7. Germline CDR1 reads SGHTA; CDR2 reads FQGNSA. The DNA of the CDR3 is TGTGCCAGCAGCCTAGGACAGGGCGAGGGCTACACCTTC. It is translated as CASSLGQGEGYTF.

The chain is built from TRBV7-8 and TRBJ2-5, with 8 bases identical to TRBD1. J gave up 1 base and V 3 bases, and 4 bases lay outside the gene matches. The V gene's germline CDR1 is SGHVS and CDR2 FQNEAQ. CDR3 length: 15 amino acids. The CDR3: CASSLQTGAQETQYF. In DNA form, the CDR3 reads TGTGCCAGCAGCTTGCAGACAGGGGCCCAAGAGACCCAGTACTTC.

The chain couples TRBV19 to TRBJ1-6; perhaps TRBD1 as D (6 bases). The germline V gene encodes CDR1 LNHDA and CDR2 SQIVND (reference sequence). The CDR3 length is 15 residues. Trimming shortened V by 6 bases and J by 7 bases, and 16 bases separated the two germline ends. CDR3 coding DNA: TGTGCCAGTAGATCGCCGACAGGCGACAATTCACCCCTCCACTTT. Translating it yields CASRSPTGDNSPLHF.

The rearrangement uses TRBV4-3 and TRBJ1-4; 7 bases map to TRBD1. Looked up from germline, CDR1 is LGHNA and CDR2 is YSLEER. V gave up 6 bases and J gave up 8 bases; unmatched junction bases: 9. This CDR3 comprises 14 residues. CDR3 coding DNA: TGCGCCAGCAGTCCAGGGGGACGTAGAGAAAAACTGTTTTTT. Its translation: CASSPGGRREKLFF.

The CDR3 DNA is TGCGCCAGCAGCCAGGGCGGGGAGACCTACGAGCAGTACTTC. This translates into CASSQGGETYEQYF. The V call is TRBV4-1, the J call TRBJ2-7; D might be TRBD2 (6 bases). This CDR3 contains 14 residues. CDR1 is MGHRA, CDR2 YSYEKL, per germline. V dropped 3 bases and J dropped 2 bases, with 11 bases sitting between them.

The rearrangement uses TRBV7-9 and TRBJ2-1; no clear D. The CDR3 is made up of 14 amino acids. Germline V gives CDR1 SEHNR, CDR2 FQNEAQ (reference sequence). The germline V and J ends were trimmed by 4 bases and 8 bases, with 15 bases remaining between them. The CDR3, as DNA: TGTGCCAGCAGCTCCCCGACTGGCCCAGATGAGCAGTTCTTC. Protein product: CASSSPTGPDEQFF.

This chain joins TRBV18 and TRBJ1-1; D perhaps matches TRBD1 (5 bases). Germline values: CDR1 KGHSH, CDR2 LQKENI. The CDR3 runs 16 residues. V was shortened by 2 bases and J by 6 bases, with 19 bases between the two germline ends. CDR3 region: CASSPSIIGGWAEAFF. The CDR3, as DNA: TGTGCCAGCTCACCAAGTATCATCGGGGGTTGGGCTGAAGCTTTCTTT.

This chain's CDR3 is CATGGREGEAFF. CDR3 sequence (DNA): TGTGCCACGGGGGGACGCGAGGGTGAAGCTTTCTTT. The chain has TRBV10-3 and TRBJ1-1, with D perhaps matching TRBD1 (5 bases). CDR3 length: 12 amino acids. Per germline, CDR1 ENHRY and CDR2 SYGVKD. Trimming pared 10 bases from V and 7 bases from J, leaving 16 bases between.

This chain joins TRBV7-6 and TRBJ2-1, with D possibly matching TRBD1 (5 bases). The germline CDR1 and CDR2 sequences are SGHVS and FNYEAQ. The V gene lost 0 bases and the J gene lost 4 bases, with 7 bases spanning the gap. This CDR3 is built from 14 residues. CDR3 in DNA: TGTGCCAGCAGCTTAGCGCCAGGGTACAATGAGCAGTTCTTC. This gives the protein CASSLAPGYNEQFF.

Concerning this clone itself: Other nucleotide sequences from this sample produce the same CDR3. The CDR3 is CASSSSGGYNEQFF. The CDR3 region has the DNA TGCGCCAGCAGCAGTAGCGGGGGATACAATGAGCAGTTCTTC. The rearrangement links TRBV5-1 to TRBJ2-1; TRBD2 matches at 9 bases. The V gene's germline CDR1 is SGHRS and CDR2 YFSETQ. The trim removed 4 bases at V and 4 bases at J, leaving 3 bases unmatched. The CDR3 length is 14 residues.

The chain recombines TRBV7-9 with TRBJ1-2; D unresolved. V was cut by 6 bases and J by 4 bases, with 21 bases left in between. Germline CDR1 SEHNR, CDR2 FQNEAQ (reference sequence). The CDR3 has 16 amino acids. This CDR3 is CASSLGYGGNVYGYTF. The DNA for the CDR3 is TGTGCCAGCAGTCTGGGATATGGCGGGAACGTCTATGGCTACACCTTC.

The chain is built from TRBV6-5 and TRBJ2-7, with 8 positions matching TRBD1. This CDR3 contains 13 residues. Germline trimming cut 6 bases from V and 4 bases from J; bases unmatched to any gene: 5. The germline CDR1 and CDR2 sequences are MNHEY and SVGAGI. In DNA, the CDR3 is TGTGCCAGCAGCCGGACAGGGAGGTACGAGCAGTACTTC. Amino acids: CASSRTGRYEQYF.

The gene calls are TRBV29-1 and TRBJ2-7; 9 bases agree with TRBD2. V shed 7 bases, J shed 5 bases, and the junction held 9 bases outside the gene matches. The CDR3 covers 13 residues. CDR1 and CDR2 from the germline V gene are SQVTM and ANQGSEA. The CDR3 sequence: CSGSGGRSDEQYF. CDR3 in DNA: TGCAGCGGTAGCGGGGGTCGTTCGGACGAGCAGTACTTC.

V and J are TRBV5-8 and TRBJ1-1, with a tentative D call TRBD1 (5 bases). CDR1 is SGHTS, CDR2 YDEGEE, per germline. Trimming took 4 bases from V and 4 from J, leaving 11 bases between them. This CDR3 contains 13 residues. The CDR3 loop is CASSSKTATEAFF. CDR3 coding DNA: TGTGCCAGCAGCAGTAAGACAGCCACTGAAGCTTTCTTT.